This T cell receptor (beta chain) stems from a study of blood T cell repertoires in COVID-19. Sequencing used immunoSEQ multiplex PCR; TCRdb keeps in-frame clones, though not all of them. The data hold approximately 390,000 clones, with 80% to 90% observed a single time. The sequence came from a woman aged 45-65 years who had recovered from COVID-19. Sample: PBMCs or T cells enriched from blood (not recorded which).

CDR3 amino acids: CASSPRTVGSPLHF. The CDR3 DNA reads as TGTGCCAGTAGTCCACGGACAGTGGGATCACCCCTCCACTTT. The chain is built from TRBV19 and TRBJ1-6, with D possibly matching TRBD1 (6 bases). V was trimmed by 5 bases and J by 10 bases, leaving 15 bases between them. The CDR3 has 14 amino acids. CDR1 is LNHDA and CDR2 is SQIVND in the germline V gene (reference sequence).